This is a list of T cell receptor beta chains from one sample in a study of cytomegalovirus exposure and HLA in healthy donors. Only in-frame clones appear in the TCRdb table, and some are missing; sequencing was by immunoSEQ multiplex PCR. The sample contains about 120,000 clones, 80% to 90% of which appear only once. The sample was PBMCs. The receptors were gathered from a man aged 40-49 years in good health and CMV-seronegative. Each CDR3 is given with its conserved first and last residue. The D gene is left open where the match is weak. Rows give clone size only sometimes, using once, few, many, or a class for an expanded clone.

size: NA; V: TRBV4-1; D: TRBD2; J: TRBJ2-1; DNA: TGCGCCAGCAGCCAAGTGGGACTAGCGGGAGTTGGTGAGCAGTTCTTC; CDR3: CASSQVGLAGVGEQFF
size: NA; V: TRBV5-5; D: NA; J: TRBJ1-4; DNA: TGTGCCAGCAGCCCGCAGGGGGAAAAACTGTTTTTT; CDR3: CASSPQGEKLFF
size: NA; V: TRBV19; D: TRBD1; J: TRBJ2-7; DNA: TGTGCCAGTAGTACTGGGACAGGGGGGTCCTACGAGCAGTACTTC; CDR3: CASSTGTGGSYEQYF
size: NA; V: TRBV7-9; D: TRBD1; J: TRBJ1-2; DNA: TGTGCCAGCAGCTTACAGGGGGCAAGTGGCTACACCTTC; CDR3: CASSLQGASGYTF
size: NA; V: TRBV9; D: NA; J: TRBJ2-1; DNA: TGTGCCAGCACTAGCGCCGACAATGAGCAGTTCTTC; CDR3: CASTSADNEQFF
size: NA; V: TRBV5-1; D: NA; J: TRBJ2-3; DNA: TGCGCCAGCAGCTCGGTGCCTCTCGGCACAGATACGCAGTATTTT; CDR3: CASSSVPLGTDTQYF
size: NA; V: TRBV27; D: NA; J: TRBJ1-1; DNA: TGTGCCAGCAGTGGGCGTAGCAACAGGGTCCAGGCTTTCTTT; CDR3: CASSGRSNRVQAFF
size: NA; V: TRBV2; D: NA; J: TRBJ1-1; DNA: TGTGCCAGCAGCAGTACAGGGAACACTGAAGCTTTCTTT; CDR3: CASSSTGNTEAFF
size: NA; V: TRBV5-4; D: NA; J: TRBJ1-3; DNA: TGTGCCAGCAGCTCTCTACCCAGGGCATCTGGAAACACCATATATTTT; CDR3: CASSSLPRASGNTIYF
size: NA; V: TRBV9; D: TRBD1; J: TRBJ1-1; DNA: TGTGCCAGCAGCGTAATCTCAGGGGGAGACACTGAAGCTTTCTTT; CDR3: CASSVISGGDTEAFF
size: NA; V: TRBV7-9; D: NA; J: TRBJ1-1; DNA: TGTGCCAGCAGCCCACCCCGGCACAGCCGCGTATTTTCAGAAGCTTTCTTT; CDR3: CASSPPRHSRVFSEAFF
size: NA; V: TRBV4-3; D: TRBD1; J: TRBJ1-4; DNA: TGCGCCAGCAGCCAAGAGCGGGGACAGGGGAGGCCTGGTAATGAAAAACTGTTTTTT; CDR3: CASSQERGQGRPGNEKLFF
size: once; V: TRBV7-6; D: NA; J: TRBJ2-7; DNA: TGTGCCAGCAGCTTAACTTCCCCGGGATCAGCCTACGAGCAGTACTTC; CDR3: CASSLTSPGSAYEQYF
size: NA; V: TRBV7-9; D: TRBD2; J: TRBJ2-1; DNA: TGTGGGTCGGGGGGAAGCTCCTACAATGAGCAGTTCTTC; CDR3: CGSGGSSYNEQFF
size: NA; V: TRBV7-8; D: NA; J: TRBJ2-7; DNA: TGTGCCAGCAGCTTAGATCCGGGCTACGAGCAGTACTTC; CDR3: CASSLDPGYEQYF
size: NA; V: TRBV2; D: NA; J: TRBJ1-4; DNA: TGTGCCAGCAGTGAAAACCAGGGTTGGGAAAAACTGTTTTTT; CDR3: CASSENQGWEKLFF
size: NA; V: TRBV5-4; D: TRBD1; J: TRBJ1-2; DNA: TGTGCCAGCAGGTACGCGGACAGGGGGACTGGCTACACCTTC; CDR3: CASRYADRGTGYTF
size: NA; V: TRBV29-1; D: NA; J: TRBJ1-2; DNA: TGCAGCGTTGGGGGGCTCGGCTATGGCTACACCTTC; CDR3: CSVGGLGYGYTF
size: NA; V: TRBV7-9; D: NA; J: TRBJ2-3; DNA: TGTGCCAGCAGCTTGCGAACAGATACGCAGTATTTT; CDR3: CASSLRTDTQYF
size: NA; V: TRBV7-6; D: NA; J: TRBJ2-6; DNA: TGTGCCAGCAGCTTAGAGGGCTCTGGGGCCAACGGCCTGACTTTC; CDR3: CASSLEGSGANGLTF
size: NA; V: TRBV6-5; D: TRBD2; J: TRBJ2-7; DNA: TGTGCCAGCAGTTATTTCGGGACTAGCGGGGGCCACGAGCAGTACTTC; CDR3: CASSYFGTSGGHEQYF
size: NA; V: TRBV11-2; D: NA; J: TRBJ1-1; DNA: TGTGCCAGCAGCGTCGGACAACAAACTGAAGCTTTCTTT; CDR3: CASSVGQQTEAFF
size: NA; V: TRBV28; D: NA; J: TRBJ2-1; DNA: TGTGCCAGCAGTTTCCCCCCTAGCGATGAGCAGTTCTTC; CDR3: CASSFPPSDEQFF
size: NA; V: TRBV6-5; D: TRBD2; J: TRBJ2-7; DNA: TGTGCCAGCAGTTACAAACCTTGGAGCGGGATCTACGAGCAGTACTTC; CDR3: CASSYKPWSGIYEQYF
size: NA; V: TRBV6-5; D: NA; J: TRBJ1-6; DNA: TGTGCCAGCAGTTACATTGGGGCGGATTCACCCCTCCACTTT; CDR3: CASSYIGADSPLHF
size: NA; V: TRBV6-6; D: TRBD1; J: TRBJ1-2; DNA: TGTGCCAGCAGTTCCCCGGACAGGGACTATGGCTACACCTTC; CDR3: CASSSPDRDYGYTF
size: once; V: TRBV5-1; D: NA; J: TRBJ2-5; DNA: TGCGCCAGCAGCCGGGGGGCGGAGACCCAGTACTTC; CDR3: CASSRGAETQYF
size: NA; V: TRBV6-1; D: TRBD2; J: TRBJ2-5; DNA: TGTGCCAGCCGAGGCGGTGGCGGGGGGACCCAGTACTTC; CDR3: CASRGGGGGTQYF
size: NA; V: TRBV4-3; D: TRBD1; J: TRBJ1-1; DNA: TGCGCCAGCAGACTACAGGGGGGGGTGACTGAAGCTTTCTTT; CDR3: CASRLQGGVTEAFF
size: NA; V: TRBV28; D: TRBD2; J: TRBJ2-5; DNA: TGTGCCAGCTCTCGGTCTAGCGGGATCCAAGAGACCCAGTACTTC; CDR3: CASSRSSGIQETQYF
size: NA; V: TRBV11-2; D: TRBD2; J: TRBJ2-2; DNA: TGTGCCAGCAGCCCAACCCCGGGAGGAACCGGGGAGCTGTTTTTT; CDR3: CASSPTPGGTGELFF
size: NA; V: TRBV10-3; D: TRBD1; J: TRBJ2-1; DNA: TGTGCCATCAGGGTGGACAGGCAGAATGAGCAGTTCTTC; CDR3: CAIRVDRQNEQFF
size: NA; V: TRBV18; D: TRBD1; J: TRBJ1-2; DNA: TGTGCCAGCTCTCGGACAGGGGAAGGTGGCTACACCTTC; CDR3: CASSRTGEGGYTF
size: NA; V: TRBV19; D: NA; J: TRBJ2-7; DNA: TGTGCCAGTAGTGGGCCAGGTTTCTACGAGCAGTACTTC; CDR3: CASSGPGFYEQYF
size: few; V: TRBV29-1; D: NA; J: TRBJ2-1; DNA: TGCAGCGTTGAAGGGGCAGTGTACAGCTCCTACAATGAGCAGTTCTTC; CDR3: CSVEGAVYSSYNEQFF
size: NA; V: TRBV5-6; D: NA; J: TRBJ2-7; DNA: TGTGCCAGCAGCTTGGTCCTAAAAAGCTACGAGCAGTACTTC; CDR3: CASSLVLKSYEQYF
size: few; V: TRBV7-9; D: TRBD1; J: TRBJ1-2; DNA: TGTGCCAGCAGTACAGGGGGGGAGATTCATGGCTACACCTTC; CDR3: CASSTGGEIHGYTF
size: NA; V: TRBV30; D: NA; J: TRBJ1-6; DNA: TGTGCCTGGAGTCTCGACAGGTGGGATTCACCCCTCCACTTT; CDR3: CAWSLDRWDSPLHF
size: NA; V: TRBV5-6; D: NA; J: TRBJ1-5; DNA: TGTGCCAGCAGCCCCGGGGGGGGAGGCAATCAGCCCCAGCATTTT; CDR3: CASSPGGGGNQPQHF
size: NA; V: TRBV27; D: NA; J: TRBJ1-1; DNA: TGTGCCAGCAGTTTATCGTTTTTTCGGGGTCCGAACACTGAAGCTTTCTTT; CDR3: CASSLSFFRGPNTEAFF
size: once; V: TRBV6-1; D: NA; J: TRBJ2-2; DNA: TGTGCCAGCAGTGCGCTTGGGGGGACGTTGAACACCGGGGAGCTGTTTTTT; CDR3: CASSALGGTLNTGELFF
size: NA; V: TRBV6-6; D: NA; J: TRBJ2-7; DNA: TGTGCCAGCAGTTACCTAGCGTCTAGCTCCTACGAGCAGTACTTC; CDR3: CASSYLASSSYEQYF